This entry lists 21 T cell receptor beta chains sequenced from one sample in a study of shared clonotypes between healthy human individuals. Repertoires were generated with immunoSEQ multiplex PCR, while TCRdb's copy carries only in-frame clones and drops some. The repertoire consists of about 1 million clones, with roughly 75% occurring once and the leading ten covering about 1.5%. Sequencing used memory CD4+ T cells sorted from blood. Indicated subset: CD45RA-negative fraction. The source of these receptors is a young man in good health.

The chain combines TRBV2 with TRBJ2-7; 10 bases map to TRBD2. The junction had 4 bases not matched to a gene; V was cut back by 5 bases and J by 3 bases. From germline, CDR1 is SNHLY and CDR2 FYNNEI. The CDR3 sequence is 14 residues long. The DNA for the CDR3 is TGTGCCAGCAGTATAGCGGGAGGTAACTACGAGCAGTACTTC. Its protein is CASSIAGGNYEQYF. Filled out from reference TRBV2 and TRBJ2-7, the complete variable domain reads EPEVTQTPSHQVTQMGQEVILRCVPISNHLYFYWYRQILGQKVEFLVSFYNNEISEKSEIFDDQFSVERPDGSNFTLKIRSTKLEDSAMYFCASSIAGGNYEQYFGPGTRLTVT.

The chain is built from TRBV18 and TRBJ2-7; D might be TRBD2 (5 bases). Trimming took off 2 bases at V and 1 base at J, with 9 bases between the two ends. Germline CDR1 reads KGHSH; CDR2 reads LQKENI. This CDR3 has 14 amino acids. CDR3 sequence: CASSPRGLSYEQYF. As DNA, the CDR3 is TGTGCCAGCTCACCAAGAGGGCTTTCCTACGAGCAGTACTTC.

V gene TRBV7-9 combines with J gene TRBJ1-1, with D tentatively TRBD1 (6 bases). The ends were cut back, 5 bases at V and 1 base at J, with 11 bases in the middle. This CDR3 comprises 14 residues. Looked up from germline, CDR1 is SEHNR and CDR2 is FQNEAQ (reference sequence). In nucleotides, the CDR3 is TGTGCCAGCAGCCGACAGGCCGGGAACACTGAAGCTTTCTTT. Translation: CASSRQAGNTEAFF.

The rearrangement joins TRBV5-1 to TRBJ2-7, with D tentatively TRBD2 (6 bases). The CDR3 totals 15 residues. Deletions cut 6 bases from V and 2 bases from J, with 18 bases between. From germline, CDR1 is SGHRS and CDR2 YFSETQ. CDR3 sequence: CASKSQGGSAYEQYF. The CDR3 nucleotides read TGCGCCAGCAAATCCCAGGGAGGTTCAGCCTACGAGCAGTACTTC.

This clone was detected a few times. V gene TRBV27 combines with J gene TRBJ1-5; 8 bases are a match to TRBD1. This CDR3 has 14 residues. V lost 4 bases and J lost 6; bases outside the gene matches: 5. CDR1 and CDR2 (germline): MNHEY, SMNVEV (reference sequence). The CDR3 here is CASSSGQGSQPQHF. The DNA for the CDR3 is TGTGCCAGCAGTTCCGGACAGGGAAGTCAGCCCCAGCATTTT.

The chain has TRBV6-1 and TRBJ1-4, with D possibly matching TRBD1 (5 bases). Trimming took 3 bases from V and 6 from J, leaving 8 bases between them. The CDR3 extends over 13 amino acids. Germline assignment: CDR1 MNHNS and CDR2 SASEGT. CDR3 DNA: TGTGCCAGCAGTGATTCGACAGATGAAAAACTGTTTTTT. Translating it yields CASSDSTDEKLFF.

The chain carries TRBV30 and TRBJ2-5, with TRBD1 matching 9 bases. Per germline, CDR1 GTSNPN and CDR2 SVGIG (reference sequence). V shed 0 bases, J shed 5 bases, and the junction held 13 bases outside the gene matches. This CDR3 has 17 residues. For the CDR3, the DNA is TGTGCCTGGAGTGTAAAAAAGAGGGACAGGGTCTCGGAGACCCAGTACTTC. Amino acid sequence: CAWSVKKRDRVSETQYF. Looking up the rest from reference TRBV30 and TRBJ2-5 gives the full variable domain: SQTIHQWPATLVQPVGSPLSLECTVEGTSNPNLYWYRQAAGRGLQLLFYSVGIGQISSEVPQNLSASRPQDRQFILSSKKLLLSDSGFYLCAWSVKKRDRVSETQYFGPGTRLLVL.

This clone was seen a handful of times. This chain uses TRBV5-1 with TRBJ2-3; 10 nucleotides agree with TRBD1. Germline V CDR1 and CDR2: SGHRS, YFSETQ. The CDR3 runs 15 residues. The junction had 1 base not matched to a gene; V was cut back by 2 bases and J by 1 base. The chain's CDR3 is CASSFGQGGTDTQYF. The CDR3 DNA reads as TGCGCCAGCAGCTTCGGACAGGGGGGCACAGATACGCAGTATTTT.

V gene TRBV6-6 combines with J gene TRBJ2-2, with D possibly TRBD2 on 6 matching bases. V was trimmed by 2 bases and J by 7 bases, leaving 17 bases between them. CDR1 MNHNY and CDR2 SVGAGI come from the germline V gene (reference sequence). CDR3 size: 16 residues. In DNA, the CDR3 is TGTGCCAGCAGTTACCCCGGGGGAATAGGTGGCGGGGAGCTGTTTTTT. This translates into CASSYPGGIGGGELFF.

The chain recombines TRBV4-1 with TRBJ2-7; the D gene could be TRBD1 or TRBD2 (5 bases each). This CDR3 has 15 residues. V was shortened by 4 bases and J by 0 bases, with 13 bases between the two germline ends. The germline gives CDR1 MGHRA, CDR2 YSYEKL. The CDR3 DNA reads TGCGCCAGCAGCCGCCCCGGGACGGGCTCCTACGAGCAGTACTTC. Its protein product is CASSRPGTGSYEQYF.

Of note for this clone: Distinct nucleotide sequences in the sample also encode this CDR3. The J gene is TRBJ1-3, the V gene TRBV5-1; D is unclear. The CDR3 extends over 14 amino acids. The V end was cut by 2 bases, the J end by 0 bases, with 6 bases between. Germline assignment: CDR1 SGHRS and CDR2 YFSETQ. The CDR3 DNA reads TGCGCCAGCAGCTTAGAAAGCTCTGGAAACACCATATATTTT. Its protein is CASSLESSGNTIYF.

The CDR3 spells CAAKATEKLFF. The CDR3 bases are TGTGCCGCAAAAGCAACGGAAAAACTGTTTTTT. The chain links TRBV2 to TRBJ1-4, with D hard to call. This CDR3 comprises 11 residues. Trimming removed 11 bases at V and 8 bases at J, with 12 bases between. Germline CDR1 is SNHLY and CDR2 is FYNNEI. Filled out from reference TRBV2 and TRBJ1-4, the complete variable domain reads EPEVTQTPSHQVTQMGQEVILRCVPISNHLYFYWYRQILGQKVEFLVSFYNNEISEKSEIFDDQFSVERPDGSNFTLKIRSTKLEDSAMYFCAAKATEKLFFGSGTQLSVL.

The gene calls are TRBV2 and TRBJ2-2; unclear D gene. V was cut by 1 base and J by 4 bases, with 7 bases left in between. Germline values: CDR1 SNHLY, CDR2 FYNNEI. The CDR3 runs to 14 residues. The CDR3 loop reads CASSEGRITGELFF. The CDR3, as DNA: TGTGCCAGCAGTGAAGGACGGATCACCGGGGAGCTGTTTTTT.

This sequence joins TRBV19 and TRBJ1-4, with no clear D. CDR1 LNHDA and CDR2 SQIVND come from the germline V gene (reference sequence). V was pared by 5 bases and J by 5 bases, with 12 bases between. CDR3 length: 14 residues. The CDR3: CASSHRESNEKLFF. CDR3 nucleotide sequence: TGTGCCAGTAGTCACCGGGAGTCGAATGAAAAACTGTTTTTT.

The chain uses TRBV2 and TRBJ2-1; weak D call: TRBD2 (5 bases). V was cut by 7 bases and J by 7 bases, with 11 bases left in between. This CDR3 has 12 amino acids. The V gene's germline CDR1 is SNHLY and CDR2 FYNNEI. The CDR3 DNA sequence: TGTGCCAGCATGAGGGTATCAAATGAGCAGTTCTTC. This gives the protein CASMRVSNEQFF.

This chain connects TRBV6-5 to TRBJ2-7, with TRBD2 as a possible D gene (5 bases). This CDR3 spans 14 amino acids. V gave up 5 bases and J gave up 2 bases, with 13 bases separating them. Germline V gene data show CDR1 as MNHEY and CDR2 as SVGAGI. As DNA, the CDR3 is TGTGCCAGCAGTCCTCATATCGGGACCTACGAGCAGTACTTC. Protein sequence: CASSPHIGTYEQYF.

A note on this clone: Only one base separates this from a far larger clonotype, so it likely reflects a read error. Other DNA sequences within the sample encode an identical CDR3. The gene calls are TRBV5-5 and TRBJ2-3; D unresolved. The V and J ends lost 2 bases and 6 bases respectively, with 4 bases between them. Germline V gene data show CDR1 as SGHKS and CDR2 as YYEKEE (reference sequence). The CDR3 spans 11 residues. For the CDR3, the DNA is TGTGCCAGCAGCTTTACGGATACGCAGTATTTT. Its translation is CASSFTDTQYF.

The CDR3 sequence is CASWGGKSYNSPLHF. CDR3 coding DNA: TGTGCCTCATGGGGGGGCAAATCCTATAATTCACCCCTCCACTTT. The gene calls are TRBV19 and TRBJ1-6, with D tentatively TRBD1 (6 bases). Between the trimmed V and J ends, which lost 11 bases and 1 base, there was a span of 15 bases. This CDR3 contains 15 residues. Looked up from germline, CDR1 is LNHDA and CDR2 is SQIVND (reference sequence).

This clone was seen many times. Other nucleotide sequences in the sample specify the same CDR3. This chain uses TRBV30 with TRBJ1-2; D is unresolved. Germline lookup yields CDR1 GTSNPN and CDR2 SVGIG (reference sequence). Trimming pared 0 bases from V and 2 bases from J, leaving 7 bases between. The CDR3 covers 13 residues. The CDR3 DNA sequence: TGTGCCTGGAGTGTAGCAGGAAACTATGGCTACACCTTC. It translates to CAWSVAGNYGYTF. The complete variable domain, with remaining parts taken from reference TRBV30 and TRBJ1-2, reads SQTIHQWPATLVQPVGSPLSLECTVEGTSNPNLYWYRQAAGRGLQLLFYSVGIGQISSEVPQNLSASRPQDRQFILSSKKLLLSDSGFYLCAWSVAGNYGYTFGSGTRLTVV.

The DNA of the CDR3 is TGCGCCAGCAGCCCCCGGGTAGCGGGGGGGGATGAGCAGTTCTTC. This sequence encodes CASSPRVAGGDEQFF. This chain connects TRBV4-1 to TRBJ2-1; 11 bases are shared with TRBD2. Trimming cost V 4 bases and J 8 bases; bases outside gene matches: 7. CDR1 is MGHRA, CDR2 YSYEKL, per germline. The CDR3 extends over 15 amino acids.

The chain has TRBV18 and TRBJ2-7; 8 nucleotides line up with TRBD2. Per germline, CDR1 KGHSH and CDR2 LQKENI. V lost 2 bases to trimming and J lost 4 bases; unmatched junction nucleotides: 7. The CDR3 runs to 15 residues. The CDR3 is CASSPIRGGEYEQYF. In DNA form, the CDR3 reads TGTGCCAGCTCACCAATCCGGGGGGGCGAGTACGAGCAGTACTTC. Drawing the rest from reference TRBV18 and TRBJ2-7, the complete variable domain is NAGVMQNPRHLVRRRGQEARLRCSPMKGHSHVYWYRQLPEEGLKFMVYLQKENIIDESGMPKERFSAEFPKEGPSILRIQQVVRGDSAAYFCASSPIRGGEYEQYFGPGTRLTVT.